The T cell receptor (beta chain) described here comes from a study of patients with pleural tuberculosis. Germline loops: CDR1 KGHDR, CDR2 SFDVKD. This CDR3 has 9 residues. MiXCR was run by TCRdb on the reads, yielding one entry per CDR3 protein. This table has 40,000 to 55,000 distinct CDR3 sequences, under 8.5% appearing once. Remarks on this clonotype: At one of its ends the junction is not consistent with the germline gene, which may arise from a read error.

The V gene is TRBV24-1, the J gene TRBJ2-3; D unclear. This sequence originates from a human donor with pleural tuberculosis. The CDR3 is CAEDDTLYF. In DNA form, the CDR3 reads TGCGCCGAGGATGACACGCTGTATTTT.